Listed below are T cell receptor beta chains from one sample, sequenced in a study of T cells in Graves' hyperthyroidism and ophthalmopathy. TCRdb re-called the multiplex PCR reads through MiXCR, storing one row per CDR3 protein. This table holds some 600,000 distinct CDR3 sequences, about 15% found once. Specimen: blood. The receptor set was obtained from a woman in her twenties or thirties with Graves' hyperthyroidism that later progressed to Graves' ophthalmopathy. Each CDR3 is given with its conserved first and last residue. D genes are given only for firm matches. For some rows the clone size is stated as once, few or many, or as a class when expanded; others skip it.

CDR3nt: TGTGCCAGCAGACTAGGGTCCGGGGGACGCGCTGAAGCTTTCTTT; CDR3aa: CASRLGSGGRAEAFF; d_gene: .; j_gene: TRBJ1-1; v_gene: TRBV7-9; abundance: .
CDR3nt: TGTGCCAGCAGTTTAAGGAGCGACTTCTATGGCTACACCTTC; CDR3aa: CASSLRSDFYGYTF; d_gene: .; j_gene: TRBJ1-2; v_gene: TRBV27; abundance: many
CDR3nt: TGTGCCAGCAGGGATCGACAGACGAACACTGAAGCTTTCTTT; CDR3aa: CASRDRQTNTEAFF; d_gene: .; j_gene: TRBJ1-1; v_gene: TRBV12-3/TRBV12-4; abundance: many
CDR3nt: TGTGCCTGGAGAGTGCTCTCTGGAAACACCATATATTTT; CDR3aa: CAWRVLSGNTIYF; d_gene: .; j_gene: TRBJ1-3; v_gene: TRBV30; abundance: few
CDR3nt: TGTGCCAGCAGTTTATATGGGACAGGGGACAATGAGCAGTTCTTC; CDR3aa: CASSLYGTGDNEQFF; d_gene: TRBD1; j_gene: TRBJ2-1; v_gene: TRBV28; abundance: many
CDR3nt: TGTGCCAGCAGCGTTCTAGCGGGAGCAGATACGCAGTATTTT; CDR3aa: CASSVLAGADTQYF; d_gene: TRBD2; j_gene: TRBJ2-3; v_gene: TRBV9; abundance: .
CDR3nt: TGTGCCAGCAGTCCCCTGGGGACAGTCGTATACGAGCAGTACTTC; CDR3aa: CASSPLGTVVYEQYF; d_gene: TRBD1; j_gene: TRBJ2-7; v_gene: TRBV12-3/TRBV12-4; abundance: many
CDR3nt: TGCAGTGCCAGAGGGGACAGTCCCTACGAGCAGTACTTC; CDR3aa: CSARGDSPYEQYF; d_gene: TRBD1; j_gene: TRBJ2-7; v_gene: TRBV20-1; abundance: many
CDR3nt: TGTGCCAGTAGTATTCCTTTGGGTTCGGGCAATCAGCCCCAGCATTTT; CDR3aa: CASSIPLGSGNQPQHF; d_gene: .; j_gene: TRBJ1-5; v_gene: TRBV19; abundance: .
CDR3nt: TGTGCCAGCAGCGCCGGACTAGCGGGAGGCGAGCAGTACTTC; CDR3aa: CASSAGLAGGEQYF; d_gene: TRBD2; j_gene: TRBJ2-7; v_gene: TRBV2; abundance: many
CDR3nt: TGTGCCAGCAGCTCCAGGGACACCGGCTCCTACAATGAGCAGTTCTTC; CDR3aa: CASSSRDTGSYNEQFF; d_gene: .; j_gene: TRBJ2-1; v_gene: TRBV11-3; abundance: many
CDR3nt: TGTGCCAGCAGCCCATGGGACAAAGCCAAAAACATTCAGTACTTC; CDR3aa: CASSPWDKAKNIQYF; d_gene: .; j_gene: TRBJ2-4; v_gene: TRBV9; abundance: few
CDR3nt: TGTGCCAGCAGTGTAACAGGGGGCGCCGAGCAGTACTTC; CDR3aa: CASSVTGGAEQYF; d_gene: TRBD1; j_gene: TRBJ2-7; v_gene: TRBV6-1; abundance: many
CDR3nt: TGTGCCATCAGTGACCTTACTCGACACGGATACAATGAGCAGTTCTTC; CDR3aa: CAISDLTRHGYNEQFF; d_gene: .; j_gene: TRBJ2-1; v_gene: TRBV10-3; abundance: many
CDR3nt: TGTGCCAGCAGGAAACCCACCGGGACATCGGGCATCGCACCCCTCCACTTT; CDR3aa: CASRKPTGTSGIAPLHF; d_gene: .; j_gene: TRBJ1-6; v_gene: TRBV27; abundance: .
CDR3nt: TGCGCCAGCAGCCTCCACTCAGGGGGGAGCTCCTACAATGAGCAGTTCTTC; CDR3aa: CASSLHSGGSSYNEQFF; d_gene: .; j_gene: TRBJ2-1; v_gene: TRBV4-1; abundance: .
CDR3nt: TGTGCCAGCAGCGTACAGGGGGCAGGAACTGAAGCTTTCTTT; CDR3aa: CASSVQGAGTEAFF; d_gene: TRBD1; j_gene: TRBJ1-1; v_gene: TRBV7-3; abundance: many
CDR3nt: TGTGCCAGCAGTAGAAGCCCACAGCTTAATCAGCCCCAGCATTTT; CDR3aa: CASSRSPQLNQPQHF; d_gene: .; j_gene: TRBJ1-5; v_gene: TRBV6-1; abundance: few
CDR3nt: TGTGCCAGCAGTGAAATGGGACAACTCTACGAGCAGTACTTC; CDR3aa: CASSEMGQLYEQYF; d_gene: .; j_gene: TRBJ2-7; v_gene: TRBV6-1; abundance: many
CDR3nt: TGTGCCAGCAGCCTAAAGCTTGATACCGGGGAGCTGTTTTTT; CDR3aa: CASSLKLDTGELFF; d_gene: .; j_gene: TRBJ2-2; v_gene: TRBV2; abundance: many
CDR3nt: TGTGCCAGCGCCAGGGGGACTGGAAACACCATATATTTT; CDR3aa: CASARGTGNTIYF; d_gene: TRBD1; j_gene: TRBJ1-3; v_gene: TRBV5-6; abundance: .
CDR3nt: TGTGCCATCAGTGGGACAGGGGGCGAGCAGTACTTC; CDR3aa: CAISGTGGEQYF; d_gene: TRBD1; j_gene: TRBJ2-7; v_gene: TRBV10-3; abundance: many
CDR3nt: TGTGCCAGCAGCACTCTAGCGGGAGGGCAGAATGAGCAGTTCTTC; CDR3aa: CASSTLAGGQNEQFF; d_gene: TRBD2; j_gene: TRBJ2-1; v_gene: TRBV7-9; abundance: .
CDR3nt: TGCAGTGCTAGAGCCGGGGAGAAAGAACCCCTCCACTTT; CDR3aa: CSARAGEKEPLHF; d_gene: .; j_gene: TRBJ1-6; v_gene: TRBV20-1; abundance: .
CDR3nt: TGTGCCAGCACCTTTAGCCCGAACACCGGGGAGCTGTTTTTT; CDR3aa: CASTFSPNTGELFF; d_gene: .; j_gene: TRBJ2-2; v_gene: TRBV12-3/TRBV12-4; abundance: many
CDR3nt: TGTGCCAGCAGCTTAGGGCAGCGGGAGTTGGACACCGGGGAGCTGTTTTTT; CDR3aa: CASSLGQRELDTGELFF; d_gene: TRBD2; j_gene: TRBJ2-2; v_gene: TRBV11-3; abundance: many
CDR3nt: TGTGCCAGCAGCCCGCTAGCGGGAGAAGAGAATGAGCAGTTCTTC; CDR3aa: CASSPLAGEENEQFF; d_gene: TRBD2; j_gene: TRBJ2-1; v_gene: TRBV7-3; abundance: few
CDR3nt: TGTGCCAGCAGTGACGCTAGGACGATCTATGGCTACACCTTC; CDR3aa: CASSDARTIYGYTF; d_gene: .; j_gene: TRBJ1-2; v_gene: TRBV25-1; abundance: few
CDR3nt: TGTGCCAGCAGCTTATTCGTCAGGGAAGGACTAGCGGGAGCCTACGAGCAGTACTTC; CDR3aa: CASSLFVREGLAGAYEQYF; d_gene: TRBD2; j_gene: TRBJ2-7; v_gene: TRBV7-9; abundance: few
CDR3nt: TGCAGTGCATTGACGGGAGTCACCTACGAGCAGTACTTC; CDR3aa: CSALTGVTYEQYF; d_gene: .; j_gene: TRBJ2-7; v_gene: TRBV20-1; abundance: .
CDR3nt: TGCAGTGCTAGTATAGGGACAGGGTACGGAAACACCATATATTTT; CDR3aa: CSASIGTGYGNTIYF; d_gene: TRBD1; j_gene: TRBJ1-3; v_gene: TRBV20-1; abundance: few
CDR3nt: TGTGCCAGCTCACCCCGGGACAGCTACAATGAGCAGTTCTTC; CDR3aa: CASSPRDSYNEQFF; d_gene: TRBD1; j_gene: TRBJ2-1; v_gene: TRBV18; abundance: many
CDR3nt: TGCAGCGTTGAAGGACTAGCGGAATCCTCCTACAATGAGCAGTTCTTC; CDR3aa: CSVEGLAESSYNEQFF; d_gene: TRBD2; j_gene: TRBJ2-1; v_gene: TRBV29-1; abundance: few
CDR3nt: TGTGCCAGCAGGACCGGGACAGGGGCCTACAATGAGCAGTTCTTC; CDR3aa: CASRTGTGAYNEQFF; d_gene: TRBD1; j_gene: TRBJ2-1; v_gene: TRBV2; abundance: many
CDR3nt: TGTGCCAGCTCACCCACCGGGACAGGACCCTACGAGCAGTACTTC; CDR3aa: CASSPTGTGPYEQYF; d_gene: TRBD1; j_gene: TRBJ2-7; v_gene: TRBV18; abundance: .
CDR3nt: TGTGCCAGCAGTTACCCCGGGGGGGAGACCTTGAACACTGAAGCTTTCTTT; CDR3aa: CASSYPGGETLNTEAFF; d_gene: .; j_gene: TRBJ1-1; v_gene: TRBV6-1; abundance: few
CDR3nt: TGTGCCAGCAGAGTGGGAGCGGACGAGCAGTACTTC; CDR3aa: CASRVGADEQYF; d_gene: .; j_gene: TRBJ2-7; v_gene: TRBV2; abundance: .
CDR3nt: TGTGCCAGCAAATCCGGGGCAGGGGGCGAGCAGTACTTC; CDR3aa: CASKSGAGGEQYF; d_gene: TRBD1; j_gene: TRBJ2-7; v_gene: TRBV6-1; abundance: many
CDR3nt: TGTGCCATCAGTGAGACGAGCTCCTATAATTCACCCCTCCACTTT; CDR3aa: CAISETSSYNSPLHF; d_gene: .; j_gene: TRBJ1-6; v_gene: TRBV10-3; abundance: many
CDR3nt: TGTGCCAGCAGCTCACTCGGGCCCGGGCTGACAGATACGCAGTATTTT; CDR3aa: CASSSLGPGLTDTQYF; d_gene: .; j_gene: TRBJ2-3; v_gene: TRBV7-2; abundance: many
CDR3nt: TGCAGTGCTAGCGGGGCCTTGAACACTGAAGCTTTCTTT; CDR3aa: CSASGALNTEAFF; d_gene: .; j_gene: TRBJ1-1; v_gene: TRBV20-1; abundance: few
CDR3nt: TGCAGTGCTATCGTAAGACAGGGGGAAAATGAGCAGTTCTTC; CDR3aa: CSAIVRQGENEQFF; d_gene: TRBD1; j_gene: TRBJ2-1; v_gene: TRBV20-1; abundance: many
CDR3nt: TGTGCCAGCAGTTACAGGGTGTTACAGCCCCAGCATTTT; CDR3aa: CASSYRVLQPQHF; d_gene: .; j_gene: TRBJ1-5; v_gene: TRBV6-6; abundance: many
CDR3nt: TGTGCCAGCATACCGAGCTCCTATAATTCACCCCTCCACTTT; CDR3aa: CASIPSSYNSPLHF; d_gene: .; j_gene: TRBJ1-6; v_gene: TRBV28; abundance: many
CDR3nt: TGTGCCAGCTGTACAGGCCTGGACACTGAAGCTTTCTTT; CDR3aa: CASCTGLDTEAFF; d_gene: .; j_gene: TRBJ1-1; v_gene: TRBV2; abundance: many
CDR3nt: TGTGCCAGTACCCTTTGGGACTCTGGGGCCAACGTCCTGACTTTC; CDR3aa: CASTLWDSGANVLTF; d_gene: .; j_gene: TRBJ2-6; v_gene: TRBV19; abundance: .
CDR3nt: TGTGCCAGCAGCTTAAAGGGGGGCAATGAGCAGTTCTTC; CDR3aa: CASSLKGGNEQFF; d_gene: .; j_gene: TRBJ2-1; v_gene: TRBV12-3/TRBV12-4; abundance: many
CDR3nt: TGTGCCAGCAGTCAAGCGGACCCGCTTGTCAACACTGAAGCTTTCTTT; CDR3aa: CASSQADPLVNTEAFF; d_gene: .; j_gene: TRBJ1-1; v_gene: TRBV12-3/TRBV12-4; abundance: many
CDR3nt: TGTGCCAGCAGCTCGGCCCAGAAAGCGGATGGCTACACCTTC; CDR3aa: CASSSAQKADGYTF; d_gene: .; j_gene: TRBJ1-2; v_gene: TRBV7-3; abundance: many
CDR3nt: TGTGCTAGTGGTACGGGTGGGCTCAATCAGCCCCAGCATTTT; CDR3aa: CASGTGGLNQPQHF; d_gene: .; j_gene: TRBJ1-5; v_gene: TRBV12-5; abundance: many
CDR3nt: TGTGCCAGCAGTTCCACTTACCCAGGGGGTGGTACTGAAGCTTTCTTT; CDR3aa: CASSSTYPGGGTEAFF; d_gene: TRBD1; j_gene: TRBJ1-1; v_gene: TRBV6-2/TRBV6-3; abundance: .
CDR3nt: TGTGCCAGCAGCTTGGACCCCGCGGGCGCAACTAATGAAAAACTGTTTTTT; CDR3aa: CASSLDPAGATNEKLFF; d_gene: .; j_gene: TRBJ1-4; v_gene: TRBV5-4; abundance: .